Listed below are T cell receptor beta chains from one sample, sequenced in a study of CD8+CD57+ T cells in acquired aplastic anemia. TCRdb reprocessed the reads with MiXCR, giving one entry per CDR3 protein. The sample records a few hundred thousand distinct CDR3 sequences, 65% to 80% being singletons. Source material: sorted CD4+, CD8+, or CD8+CD57+ T cells (not recorded which) from PBMCs. The receptors shown here come from a human donor in good health, serving as a control. Each CDR3 is given with its conserved first and last residue. The D gene is left open where the match is weak. Clone size, where shown, is once, few, many, or a class for clones that have expanded.

>once|TRBJ1-1|TRBV20-1|TRBD1
CSVRDSTSPFF
TGCAGTGTTCGGGACAGTACGTCTCCTTTCTTT
>NA|TRBJ1-4|TRBV5-1|NA
CASSWTSGPYEEKLFF
TGCGCCAGCAGCTGGACTAGCGGTCCCTACGAGGAAAAACTGTTTTTT
>NA|TRBJ1-5|TRBV9|TRBD1
CASSPSGGRAVLHF
TGTGCCAGCAGCCCCTCAGGGGGCAGAGCAGTACTTCATTTT
>NA|TRBJ1-4|TRBV6-1|NA
CASNFEGEVNKLFF
TGTGCCAGCAATTTCGAGGGGGAGGTCAATAAACTGTTTTTT
>NA|TRBJ2-6|TRBV20-1|NA
CSARIGGEAGANVLTF
TGTAGTGCTAGAATAGGCGGCGAGGCAGGGGCCAACGTCCTGACTTTC
>NA|TRBJ1-4|TRBV6-6|TRBD1
CASSYSGQGAF
TGTGCCAGCAGTTACTCGGGACAGGGGGCTTTT
>NA|TRBJ2-5|TRBV5-1|NA
CASSLAPGAEETQYF
TGTGCCAGCAGCTTGGCACCGGGCGCCGAAGAGACCCAGTACTTC
>NA|TRBJ2-7|TRBV9|NA
CASSATGGEQYF
TGTGCCAGCAGCGCCACTGGTGGTGAGCAGTACTTC
>NA|TRBJ1-6|TRBV7-9|NA
CASSFGLNQETQYF
TGTGCCAGCAGCTTCGGACTAAACCAAGAGACCCAGTACTTT
>NA|TRBJ1-1|TRBV7-2|NA
CASSIEVSQPEHFF
TGTGCCAGCAGCATAGAGGTAAGTCAGCCTGAGCATTTCTTT
>many|TRBJ2-1|TRBV20-1|NA
CSASHVGGANLQFF
TGCAGTGCCAGTCACGTGGGGGGGGCCAATCTTCAGTTCTTC
>many|TRBJ1-2|TRBV4-3|TRBD1
CASSQRLLDRDGYTF
TGCGCCAGCAGCCAAAGATTGCTGGACAGGGATGGCTACACCTTC
>NA|TRBJ1-2|TRBV9|TRBD1
CASSGGDRGGYTF
TGTGCCAGCAGCGGAGGAGACAGGGGAGGCTACACCTTC
>NA|TRBJ2-1|TRBV12-3/TRBV12-4|TRBD2
CASSHHGTSGGRYNEQFF
TGTGCCAGCAGCCACCACGGGACTAGCGGGGGCCGATACAATGAGCAGTTCTTC
>NA|TRBJ2-7|TRBV10-3|NA
CAISGHLKLADEQYF
TGTGCCATCAGTGGCCATTTGAAACTGGCCGACGAGCAGTACTTC
>NA|TRBJ2-7|TRBV7-8|NA
CASSLDRVGGGEQYF
TGTGCCAGCAGCTTGGACAGGGTGGGGGGGGGGGAGCAGTACTTC
>NA|TRBJ2-5|TRBV14|TRBD1
CASSIQGAEGTKYF
TGTGCCAGTAGTATACAGGGGGCTGAAGGGACCAAGTACTTC
>NA|TRBJ1-1|TRBV7-8|NA
CASSATGVKQPEAFF
TGTGCCAGCAGCGCCACAGGAGTAAAACAGCCCGAAGCTTTCTTT